Listed below are T cell receptor beta chains from one sample, sequenced in a study of T cell responses to AZD1222 COVID-19 vaccine. Sequencing used immunoSEQ multiplex PCR; TCRdb keeps in-frame clones, though not all of them. The sample gives tens of thousands of clones, 90% of which show up once; roughly 5% is in the top ten. Sequencing was performed on peripheral blood, taken 28 days after the second AZD1222 dose. These TCRs come from an adult who received the AZD1222 COVID-19 vaccine. Each CDR3 is given with its conserved first and last residue.

v_call	j_call	cdr3_aa
TRBV5-1	TRBJ1-1	CASSQSLRNTEAFF
TRBV18	TRBJ1-4	CASSPSGTGDREKLFF
TRBV3-1/TRBV3-2	TRBJ1-1	CASSLRGRNTEAFF
TRBV7-6	TRBJ1-5	CASSPGGAFNQPQHF
TRBV5-1	TRBJ2-1	CASSLLGYNEQFF
TRBV5-4	TRBJ1-2	CASSLAEARGSGGYTF
TRBV7-2	TRBJ2-5	CASSSGSGLPEETQYF
TRBV19	TRBJ2-6	CASSGRTDSGANVLTF
TRBV9	TRBJ1-2	CASSVAWGDYGYTF
TRBV2	TRBJ1-4	CASNLQGRNEKLFF
TRBV28	TRBJ2-1	CASSLLAGGLDEQFF
TRBV19	TRBJ1-5	CASSIGQGMNQPQHF
TRBV12-3/TRBV12-4	TRBJ1-1	CASSLKGNTEAFF
TRBV2	TRBJ1-1	CASNIQRNTEAFF
TRBV7-3	TRBJ2-3	CASSLTGGQDTQYF
TRBV19	TRBJ2-1	CASTMTGWNEQFF
TRBV14	TRBJ2-1	CASTSKPGVPYNEQFF
TRBV11-2	TRBJ2-1	CASSPQGFVSYNEQFF
TRBV7-8	TRBJ1-1	CASSQGTVRNTEAFF
TRBV14	TRBJ1-2	CASRSGQGANYGYTF
TRBV19	TRBJ1-1	CASRPSLSGTEAFF
TRBV2	TRBJ2-6	CASSLWVGSGANVLTF
TRBV3-1/TRBV3-2	TRBJ2-3	CASSLGPSTDTQYF
TRBV6-6	TRBJ1-1	CASNHGRGENTEAFF
TRBV5-6	TRBJ2-3	CASSLTGIGRKGDTQYF
TRBV5-1	TRBJ2-2	CASSLSVVGELFF
TRBV5-4	TRBJ2-3	CASSLAGDTQYF
TRBV5-1	TRBJ1-1	CASSLAGFATEAFF
TRBV10-3	TRBJ1-2	CAIGGGTRTYGYTF
TRBV3-1/TRBV3-2	TRBJ2-7	CASSQMALSGYEQYF
TRBV7-2	TRBJ2-3	CASSLGGWKDTQYF
TRBV7-2	TRBJ1-3	CASSLFGGPSSGNTIYF
TRBV6-1	TRBJ2-5	CASSESGRETQYF
TRBV3-1/TRBV3-2	TRBJ1-5	CASSQGTGNQPQHF
TRBV18	TRBJ2-1	CASSPLSGPYNEQFF
TRBV7-2	TRBJ2-3	CASSLVTKTSDTQYF
TRBV2	TRBJ2-2	CASSVLGPTTGELFF
TRBV10-3	TRBJ1-1	CAIGKGTEAFF
TRBV30	TRBJ1-3	CAWSRQDSGNTIYF
TRBV5-6	TRBJ2-2	CASSFGVTETNTGELFF
TRBV18	TRBJ1-5	CASSPSYSNQPQHF
TRBV19	TRBJ2-2	CASSPILGGELFF
TRBV7-2	TRBJ2-7	CASSLYSGAYEQYF
TRBV6-5	TRBJ1-6	CASSRPPGDSPLHF
TRBV30	TRBJ1-3	CAWSSAGGSSMNTIYF
TRBV5-1	TRBJ2-3	CASRLAGEADTQYF
TRBV5-1	TRBJ2-7	CASSLASSGGPYEQYF